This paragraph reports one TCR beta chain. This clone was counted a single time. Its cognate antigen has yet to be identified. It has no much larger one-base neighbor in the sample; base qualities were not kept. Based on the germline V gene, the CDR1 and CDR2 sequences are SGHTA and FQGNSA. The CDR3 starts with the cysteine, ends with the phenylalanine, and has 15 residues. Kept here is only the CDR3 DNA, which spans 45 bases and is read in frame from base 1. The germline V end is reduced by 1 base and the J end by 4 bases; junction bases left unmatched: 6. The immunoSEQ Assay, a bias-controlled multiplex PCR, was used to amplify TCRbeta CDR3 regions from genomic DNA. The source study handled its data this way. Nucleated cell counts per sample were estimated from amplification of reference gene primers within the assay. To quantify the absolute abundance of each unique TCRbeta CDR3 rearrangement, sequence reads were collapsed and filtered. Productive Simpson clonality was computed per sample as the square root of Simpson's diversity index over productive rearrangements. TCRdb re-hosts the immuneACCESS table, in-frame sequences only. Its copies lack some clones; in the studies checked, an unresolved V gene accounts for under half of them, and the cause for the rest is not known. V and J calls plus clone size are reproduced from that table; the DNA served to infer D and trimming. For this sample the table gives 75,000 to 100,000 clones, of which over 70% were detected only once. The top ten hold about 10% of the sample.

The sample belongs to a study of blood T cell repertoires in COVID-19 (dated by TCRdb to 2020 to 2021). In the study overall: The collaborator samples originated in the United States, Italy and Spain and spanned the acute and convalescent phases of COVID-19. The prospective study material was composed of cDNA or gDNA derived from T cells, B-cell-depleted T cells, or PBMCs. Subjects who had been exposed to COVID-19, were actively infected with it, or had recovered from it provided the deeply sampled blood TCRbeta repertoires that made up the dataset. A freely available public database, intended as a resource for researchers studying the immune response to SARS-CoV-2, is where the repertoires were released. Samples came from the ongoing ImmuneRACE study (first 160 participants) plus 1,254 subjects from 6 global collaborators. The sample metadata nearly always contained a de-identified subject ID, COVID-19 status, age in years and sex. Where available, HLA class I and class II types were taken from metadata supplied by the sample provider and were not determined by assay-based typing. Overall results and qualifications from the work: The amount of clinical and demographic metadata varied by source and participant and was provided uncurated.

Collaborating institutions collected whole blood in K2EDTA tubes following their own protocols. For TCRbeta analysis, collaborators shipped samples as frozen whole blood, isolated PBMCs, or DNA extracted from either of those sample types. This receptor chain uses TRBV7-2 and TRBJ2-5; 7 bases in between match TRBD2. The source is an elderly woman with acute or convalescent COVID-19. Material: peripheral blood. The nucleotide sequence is TGTGCCAGCAGCTTAGTTGGTGGGGGGGTAGAGACCCAGTACTTC. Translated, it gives CASSLVGGGVETQYF. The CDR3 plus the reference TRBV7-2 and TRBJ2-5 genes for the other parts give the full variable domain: GAGVSQSPSNKVTEKGKDVELRCDPISGHTALYWYRQSLGQGLEFLIYFQGNSAPDKSGLPSDRFSAERTGGSVSTLTIQRTQQEDSAVYLCASSLVGGGVETQYFGPGTRLLVL.